These 8 T cell receptor beta chains were sequenced from one sample in a study of graft-versus-host responses after intestinal transplantation. Intraepithelial lymphocytes and lamina propria lymphocytes were released through processing of graft tissue. Sequencing was performed with immunoSEQ multiplex PCR; in TCRdb, only in-frame clones are kept and a portion is missing. Among more than 13,000 clones listed, about two thirds were seen once. Sequencing was performed on ileum tissue, taken approximately 780 days after intestinal transplantation. The receptors were sampled from a human patient who received an intestinal transplant, so some T cells may come from the graft donor.

This clone was seen a few times. The genes are TRBV18 and TRBJ2-2; D is unclear. The ends were cut back, 1 base at V and 4 bases at J, with 7 bases in the middle. The germline V gene has CDR1 KGHSH and CDR2 LQKENI. This CDR3 contains 14 residues. This CDR3 is CASSPRAVTGELFF. The CDR3 nucleotides are TGTGCCAGCTCACCACGGGCCGTCACCGGGGAGCTGTTTTTT.

This chain connects TRBV28 to TRBJ1-5; D not resolved. CDR3 length equals 16 residues. V was trimmed by 2 bases and J by 1 base, leaving 12 bases between them. The V gene's germline CDR1 is MDHEN and CDR2 SYDVKM. The CDR3: CASSLPDMASNQPQHF. Written as DNA, the CDR3 is TGTGCCAGCAGTTTACCCGACATGGCCAGCAATCAGCCCCAGCATTTT.

The chain links TRBV6-5 to TRBJ2-6; no clear D gene. Per the germline V gene, CDR1 is MNHEY and CDR2 is SVGAGI. V was cut by 7 bases and J by 0 bases, with 10 bases left in between. The CDR3 is 15 amino acids. The chain's CDR3 is CASTRRSSGANVLTF. In DNA, the CDR3 is TGTGCCAGCACCCGCCGGAGCTCTGGGGCCAACGTCCTGACTTTC.

Details on this clone: With a much larger clone just one base away, this may be a read error. The chain uses TRBV6-1 and TRBJ2-2; TRBD1 might be the D (5 bases). CDR1 is MNHNS, CDR2 SASEGT, per germline. The CDR3 length is 15 residues. CDR3 coding DNA: TGTGCCTGCAGTGAGCCCCCGGACACGACCGGGGAGCTGTTTTTT. It is translated as CACSEPPDTTGELFF.

The J gene is TRBJ2-1, the V gene TRBV11-2; no reliable D call. V was pared by 0 bases and J by 0 bases, with 3 bases between. The germline CDR1 and CDR2 sequences are SGHAT and FQNNGV. This CDR3 contains 14 residues. The CDR3 loop is CASSLDSSYNEQFF. The CDR3 DNA reads as TGTGCCAGCAGCTTAGACAGCTCCTACAATGAGCAGTTCTTC.

The chain is built from TRBV7-3 and TRBJ2-1; 8 bases map to TRBD1. The CDR3 sequence is 15 residues long. Trimming removed 5 bases from V and 4 bases from J; junction bases left unmatched: 7. The germline V gene has CDR1 SGHTA and CDR2 FQGTGA. In DNA, the CDR3 is TGTGCCAGCAGCACAGGGACAGGCTTTTACAATGAGCAGTTCTTC. This gives the protein CASSTGTGFYNEQFF.

The genes are TRBV4-1 and TRBJ1-1; 8 bases align to TRBD1. The germline V gene has CDR1 MGHRA and CDR2 YSYEKL. The CDR3 is 16 amino acids. The V segment lost 3 bases and the J segment 14 bases; nucleotides outside the gene matches: 20. CDR3 region: CASSHPGGTWNTEVFF. The CDR3 coding sequence is TGCGCCAGCAGCCACCCAGGGGGCACTTGGAACACTGAAGTCTTCTTT.

This clone came up a few times. CDR3 region: CASSFTSGRILYEQYF. The CDR3 DNA reads as TGTGCCAGCAGTTTCACTAGCGGGAGGATCCTCTACGAGCAGTACTTC. This sequence joins TRBV6-5 and TRBJ2-7; 12 nucleotides match TRBD2. This CDR3 comprises 16 residues. Per the germline V gene, CDR1 is MNHEY and CDR2 is SVGAGI. V gave up 4 bases and J gave up 3 bases; unmatched junction bases: 7.